A single sample gave rise to the 5 T cell receptor beta chains below, sequenced in a study of neurological immune-mediated disorders. One entry per CDR3 protein, called by TCRdb with MiXCR from the 5' RACE reads. The table has tens of thousands of distinct CDR3 sequences, 17% seen once. The sequencing sample was made of PBMCs. The receptors come from a woman aged 40 to 49 in good health.

This rearrangement joins TRBV3-1 to TRBJ2-1; D possibly corresponds to TRBD2 (7 bases). The CDR3 consists of 17 residues. The germline V and J ends were trimmed by 0 bases and 8 bases, with 20 bases remaining between them. Germline CDR1 LGHDT, CDR2 YNNKEL (reference sequence). CDR3 nucleotide sequence: TGTGCCAGCAGCCAAGAGCAGGCGGGGGCGGGCACGGATGAGCAGTTCTTC. Protein: CASSQEQAGAGTDEQFF.

The chain employs TRBV5-1 and TRBJ2-7; D perhaps matches TRBD2 (6 bases). This CDR3 is 13 amino acids long. V was shortened by 4 bases and J by 1 base, with 9 bases between the two germline ends. CDR1 and CDR2 (germline): SGHRS, YFSETQ. This CDR3 is CASSRDCSYEQYF. The CDR3 coding sequence is TGCGCCAGCAGCCGGGACTGTTCCTACGAGCAGTACTTC. Full variable domain (rest looked up from reference TRBV5-1 and TRBJ2-7): KAGVTQTPRYLIKTRGQQVTLSCSPISGHRSVSWYQQTPGQGLQFLFEYFSETQRNKGNFPGRFSGRQFSNSRSEMNVSTLELGDSALYLCASSRDCSYEQYFGPGTRLTVT.

This clonotype appeared many times. V is TRBV13 and J is TRBJ2-1; no definite D call. The CDR3 is 12 amino acids. Trimming took 2 bases from V and 8 from J, leaving 7 bases between them. Germline assignment: CDR1 PRHDT and CDR2 FYEKMQ (reference sequence). The CDR3 here is CASSLTSHEQFF. Here the CDR3 DNA reads TGTGCCAGCAGCTTAACCAGTCATGAGCAGTTCTTC.

As to this clonotype: Given a much more abundant clone one base away, this may be a read error. The chain has TRBV6-2 or TRBV6-3 and TRBJ2-5; TRBD2 aligns across 7 bases. The germline V gene has CDR1 MNHEY and CDR2 SVGEGT. The CDR3 loop spans 11 amino acids. CDR3 in amino acids: CASSSRENQYF. The CDR3 DNA follows: TGTGCCAGCAGTTCGCGGGAGAACCAGTACTTC.

This clonotype came up many times. The chain combines TRBV28 with TRBJ2-1, with D perhaps TRBD2 (6 bases). Germline loops: CDR1 MDHEN, CDR2 SYDVKM. CDR3 length: 16 residues. With 3 bases removed from V and 0 bases from J, the gap between germline ends came to 12 bases. DNA for the CDR3: TGTGCCAGCAGTTTTGGGGACGGGAGCTCCTACAATGAGCAGTTCTTC. Its protein is CASSFGDGSSYNEQFF.